The rows below give T cell receptor beta chains drawn from one sample of a study of early T cells in non-severe SARS-CoV-2 infection. TCRdb re-derived calls from the 5' RACE reads in MiXCR, one entry per CDR3 protein. The sample consists of tens of thousands of distinct CDR3 sequences, around 4.8% of them appearing once. Sample: whole blood. These receptors came from an adult who was a healthcare worker with PCR-confirmed SARS-CoV-2 infection or an uninfected control (not recorded which). Both conserved end residues are part of each CDR3. A D gene is named only where the DNA matches it firmly. Clone size is shown for a subset of rows, as once, few, many or a class of expanded clone.

j_call d_call clone_size v_call cdr3_nt cdr3_aa
TRBJ2-3 NA many TRBV3-1 TGTGCCAGCAGCCAAACAGTCGGACCGCAGTATTTT CASSQTVGPQYF
TRBJ1-2 NA many TRBV2 TGTGCCAGCAGTGAAGGCCGCAGGGCCTATGGCTACACCTTC CASSEGRRAYGYTF
TRBJ1-1 NA medium-sized TRBV27 TGTGCCAGCAGTCCAGCTTGGGGTGTTGGGGACACTGAAGCTTTCTTT CASSPAWGVGDTEAFF
TRBJ1-1 NA many TRBV29-1 TGCAGCGCCGGAGAAGGGGGTAGGACTGAAGCTTTCTTT CSAGEGGRTEAFF
TRBJ1-2 TRBD1 NA TRBV28 TGTGCCAGCAGTCTAACAGGGGTTGCCTATGGCTACACCTTC CASSLTGVAYGYTF
TRBJ2-1 TRBD2 many TRBV19 TGTGCCAGTAGTATGGGTTTAGCGGGAGTTCTAGGGAATGAGCAGTTCTTC CASSMGLAGVLGNEQFF
TRBJ2-7 TRBD2 many TRBV29-1 TGCAGCTGCGTTAGAAGGGCGGGGGATCACGAGCAGTACTTC CSCVRRAGDHEQYF
TRBJ2-7 TRBD1 NA TRBV11-2 TGTGCCAGCAGCTTGGCCGGACAGGGGATCCGTGGACAGTACTTC CASSLAGQGIRGQYF
TRBJ2-7 TRBD2 NA TRBV20-1 TGCAGTGCGGGACTAGCGGGAGTTAACTACGAGCAGTACTTC CSAGLAGVNYEQYF
TRBJ2-7 TRBD2 NA TRBV5-4 TGTGCCAGCAGCCAAATCCCGGGACTAGCGGGCCACGACGAGCAGTACTTC CASSQIPGLAGHDEQYF
TRBJ1-2 NA few TRBV18 TGTGCCAGCTCACTTCGGACAGACTATGGCTACACCTTC CASSLRTDYGYTF
TRBJ2-1 NA many TRBV30 TGTGCCTGGAGTCCCCGGGACACCAATGAGCAGTTCTTC CAWSPRDTNEQFF
TRBJ2-7 TRBD2 NA TRBV12-3/TRBV12-4 TGTGCCAGCAGTCGGACTAGCGGAACCTACGAGCAGTACTTC CASSRTSGTYEQYF
TRBJ2-3 NA many TRBV5-6 TGTGCCAGCAGGACTTTAGGGAGTGTGGATACGCAGTATTTT CASRTLGSVDTQYF
TRBJ1-5 TRBD1 many TRBV20-1 TGCAGTGCTAGGGACAGGGGGCCTCAGCCCCAGCATTTT CSARDRGPQPQHF
TRBJ2-1 NA few TRBV18 TGTGCCAGCTCACCTGGACAGTCATCCTACAATGAGCAGTTCTTC CASSPGQSSYNEQFF
TRBJ2-7 NA many TRBV7-8 TGTGCCAGCAGCTTAGCGGAGATGACGGTCTACGAGCAGTACTTC CASSLAEMTVYEQYF
TRBJ2-1 TRBD2 many TRBV20-1 TGCAGTGTTGGGACTAGCGGGACGTACAATGAGCAGTTCTTC CSVGTSGTYNEQFF
TRBJ2-1 TRBD1 NA TRBV2 TGTGCCAGCGGGACAGGGGTAGGTGAGCAGTTCTTC CASGTGVGEQFF
TRBJ2-5 NA many TRBV20-1 TGCAGTGCTAGAGGACTATGGCGAGAGACCCAGTACTTC CSARGLWRETQYF
TRBJ1-5 NA many TRBV4-2 TGTGCCAGCAGCCAAGACAGGGGTCAGCCCCAGCATTTT CASSQDRGQPQHF
TRBJ2-2 NA NA TRBV7-2 TGTGCCAGCAGCTTCTTTTTAATCCCGAACACCGGGGAGCTGTTTTTT CASSFFLIPNTGELFF
TRBJ2-6 TRBD1 few TRBV7-8 TGTGCCAGCAGCCCAAGGGGGACAGACCTCTGGGCCCTCTCTGGGGCCAACGTCCTGACTTTC CASSPRGTDLWALSGANVLTF
TRBJ2-3 NA NA TRBV3-1 TGTGCCAGCAGCCAAGTCCAGCTAGAACTTGGTGATACGCAGTATTTT CASSQVQLELGDTQYF
TRBJ2-2 NA many TRBV9 TGTGCCAGCAGCGTTTCCAGGGGCCCAAACACCGGGGAGCTGTTTTTT CASSVSRGPNTGELFF
TRBJ1-1 NA medium-sized TRBV20-1 TGCAGTGCTAGACCTCCAGGGAGGGTGGACACTGAAGCTTTCTTT CSARPPGRVDTEAFF
TRBJ2-7 TRBD2 NA TRBV12-3/TRBV12-4 TGTGCCAGCAGTGCGACTAGCGGGAGTTACGAGCAGTACTTC CASSATSGSYEQYF
TRBJ2-7 NA NA TRBV20-1 TGCAGTGCTCCGGGTGGGGGAGAGCAGTACTTC CSAPGGGEQYF
TRBJ2-7 TRBD1 medium-sized TRBV20-1 TGCAGTGCCCGAAAGCAGGGACAGGTCGCTCTGTACGAGCAGTACTTC CSARKQGQVALYEQYF
TRBJ1-5 TRBD1 many TRBV10-1 TGCGCCAGCACCCGAGAAGGGGACAGAGTATTTCAGCCCCAGCATTTT CASTREGDRVFQPQHF
TRBJ2-1 TRBD2 NA TRBV6-2/TRBV6-3 TGTGCCAGCACCACGGGGGGGACCTACAATGAGCAGTTCTTC CASTTGGTYNEQFF
TRBJ2-1 NA NA TRBV7-6 TGTGCCAGCAGCCGGTCTAGTTTGAGTGAGCAGTTCTTC CASSRSSLSEQFF
TRBJ1-1 NA NA TRBV27 TGTGCCAGCAGTACCGTCGGCATGAACACTGAAGCTTTCTTT CASSTVGMNTEAFF
TRBJ2-7 TRBD2 many TRBV20-1 TGCAGTGCTAGGCCCAGCGGGATTCGAGGTCCCATATCCTACGAGCAGTACTTC CSARPSGIRGPISYEQYF
TRBJ1-1 NA many TRBV20-1 TGCAGTGCTAGAGTTGGGGGGCTCACTGAAGCTTTCTTT CSARVGGLTEAFF
TRBJ1-1 NA many TRBV10-2 TGCGCCAGCATCGCGTTGGGAGGGGGAAGCACTGAAGCTTTCTTT CASIALGGGSTEAFF
TRBJ2-1 NA many TRBV4-3 TGCGCCAGCAGCCAAGAAGGGGGAGTTGGTGAGCAGTTCTTC CASSQEGGVGEQFF
TRBJ2-7 TRBD1 many TRBV7-2 TGTGCCAGCAGCTTAATCCTACAGGGGGGCGAGCAGTACTTC CASSLILQGGEQYF
TRBJ1-3 NA many TRBV30 TGTGCCTGGACACGGGACAACTCTGGAAACACCATATATTTT CAWTRDNSGNTIYF
TRBJ2-7 NA many TRBV7-6 TGTGCCAGCAGCTTAGGGGGGGCCGAGCAGTACTTC CASSLGGAEQYF
TRBJ2-7 NA few TRBV19 TGTGCCAGTAGCTCCGGGAGCGGCAGATCATCCTACGAGCAGTACTTC CASSSGSGRSSYEQYF
TRBJ2-5 TRBD2 few TRBV9 TGTGCCAGCAGCGTAGGTAGCGGGGGAAACCAAGAGACCCAGTACTTC CASSVGSGGNQETQYF
TRBJ1-2 NA many TRBV6-2/TRBV6-3 TGTGCCAGCAGGCAAGGACGGGCCCCTAACTATGGCTACACCTTC CASRQGRAPNYGYTF
TRBJ2-7 NA many TRBV5-1 TGCGCCAGCAGCGCGGACGGTAGTAGCTCCTACGAGCAGTACTTC CASSADGSSSYEQYF
TRBJ2-1 NA many TRBV20-1 TGCAGTGCTATTGGATACTCCTACAATGAGCAGTTCTTC CSAIGYSYNEQFF
TRBJ2-7 NA many TRBV12-3/TRBV12-4 TGTGCCAGCAGAGGGGGTGGGGCCACCTACGAGCAGTACTTC CASRGGGATYEQYF
TRBJ2-1 NA NA TRBV12-3/TRBV12-4 TGTGCCAGCAGTTTTTTCGAAGAGCAGTTCTTC CASSFFEEQFF
TRBJ2-6 NA many TRBV7-8 TGTGCCAGCAGCTTACTCCCACAGGGCCGTGATACTGGGGCCAACGTCCTGACTTTC CASSLLPQGRDTGANVLTF
TRBJ1-5 NA many TRBV6-2/TRBV6-3 TGTGCCAGCAGTTACTCTCAGGGGAACGGCAATCAGCCCCAGCATTTT CASSYSQGNGNQPQHF
TRBJ2-1 TRBD1 many TRBV24-1 TGTGCCACCAGTGACCAGGGGACAGGGAAATACAATGAGCAGTTCTTC CATSDQGTGKYNEQFF
TRBJ2-5 NA NA TRBV6-2/TRBV6-3 TGTGCCAGCAGTTCGTCCACCCCCTGGACCCAGTACTTC CASSSSTPWTQYF
TRBJ1-6 NA many TRBV28 TGTGCCAGCAGAGGGGAGACCCTCGGGAATTCACCCCTCCACTTT CASRGETLGNSPLHF
TRBJ2-4 TRBD1 few TRBV5-4 TGTGCCAGCAGCCCTGACAGGGTTAACATTCAGTACTTC CASSPDRVNIQYF
TRBJ1-2 NA many TRBV5-5 TGTGCCAGCAGCCGGGACTATGGCTACACCTTC CASSRDYGYTF
TRBJ2-1 TRBD2 many TRBV5-1 TGCGCCAGCAGACTAGCGGGAGGCTCCTACAATGAGCAGTTCTTC CASRLAGGSYNEQFF
TRBJ2-3 NA NA TRBV5-6 TGTGCCAGCAGCTTCCTCGGCACGACGGGCACAGATACGCAGTATTTT CASSFLGTTGTDTQYF
TRBJ2-2 NA NA TRBV7-2 TGTGCCAGCAGCTTTGGACCTACCGGGGAGCTGTTTTTT CASSFGPTGELFF
TRBJ1-4 NA few TRBV18 TGTGCCAGCTCACTAGGACTACCCGCAAATGAAAAACTGTTTTTT CASSLGLPANEKLFF